The present TCR beta chain was sequenced within a study of shared clonotypes between healthy human individuals. The CDR3 contains 13 residues. V dropped 7 bases and J dropped 5; count of bases not matched to a gene: 8. Germline CDR1 and CDR2: SGHRS and YFSETQ. Measured with immunoSEQ multiplex PCR; TCRdb has only the in-frame clones, and not every one. The table lists 2 million to 2.5 million clones, around 92% of them singletons, with around 0.4% in the top ten. The sequencing sample was made of naive CD4+ T cells from PBMCs. Subset described: CD45RA+ positively selected. V gene TRBV5-1 combines with J gene TRBJ2-5; 7 bases align to TRBD2. The receptor comes from a man between 18 and 35 years old in good health. Some clones in this sample may be carry-over from other donors' samples. CDR3 residues: CASQAPGGETQYF. The DNA for the CDR3 is TGCGCCAGCCAAGCACCCGGGGGGGAGACCCAGTACTTC.